This T cell receptor beta chain derives from a study of T cells in Graves' hyperthyroidism and ophthalmopathy. Of note for this clonotype: Its target is not known. Being one base from a much bigger clone, this may be a read error.

Cells are PBMCs isolated from roughly 9.2 ml of fresh blood. Findings of the study overall: Appearing also in blood were most of the thyroid clonotypes expanded above 0.001.

RNA transcripts served as the template for amplifying TCR beta CDR3 regions. HTBI primers were employed in a first-round RT-PCR of the TCR CDR3. TCRdb ran MiXCR on the multiplex PCR reads and lists one entry per CDR3 protein. Of about 550,000 distinct CDR3 sequences listed, under 25% are singletons. Sequencing was done on a sample of blood. This receptor was obtained from a man in his late teens or twenties with Graves' hyperthyroidism.

CDR3 nucleotide sequence: TGTGCCAGCAGTTTAGGGGGGGCCAAGTTGAGCTCTGGGGCCAACATCCTGACTTTC. It specifies CASSLGGAKLSSGANILTF. The V and J genes are TRBV27 and TRBJ2-6, with D perhaps TRBD2 (7 bases). The germline V gene has CDR1 MNHEY and CDR2 SMNVEV (reference sequence). The CDR3 contains 19 residues.